The 21 T cell receptor beta chains reported below all come from one sample, sequenced in a study of T cell responses to AZD1222 COVID-19 vaccine. Sequencing used immunoSEQ multiplex PCR; TCRdb keeps in-frame clones, though not all of them. This table has 120,000 to 150,000 clones, roughly 90% appearing once. Sequenced here: peripheral blood, sampled on day 0 of AZD1222 vaccination. The receptor source for this set is an adult in good health.

The CDR3 spells CASSNGQGWDTQYF. CDR3 in DNA: TGTGCCAGTAGTAACGGACAGGGGTGGGATACGCAGTATTTT. V and J are TRBV19 and TRBJ2-3; 9 positions agree with TRBD1. The V gene end was trimmed by 4 bases and the J gene end by 6 bases; junction bases not matched to a gene: 5. CDR3 length: 14 residues. Looked up from germline, CDR1 is LNHDA and CDR2 is SQIVND (reference sequence).

This chain joins TRBV29-1 and TRBJ2-1; a weak D match, TRBD2 (6 bases). Trimming took off 4 bases at V and 7 bases at J, with 14 bases between the two ends. The germline CDR1 and CDR2 sequences are SQVTM and ANQGSEA. The CDR3 is 13 amino acids. The DNA for the CDR3 is TGCAGCGTTGCTACTGGTCGGGGGAATGAGCAGTTCTTC. Its translation: CSVATGRGNEQFF.

This chain uses TRBV19 with TRBJ2-3, with TRBD2 identical over 11 bases. V shed 8 bases, J shed 1 base, and the junction held 11 bases outside the gene matches. The germline CDR1 and CDR2 sequences are LNHDA and SQIVND (reference sequence). CDR3 size: 17 residues. The CDR3 reads CASQPSGRNRGTDTQYF. CDR3 nucleotides: TGTGCCAGTCAGCCTAGCGGGAGGAATCGCGGCACAGATACGCAGTATTTT.

The CDR3 region has the DNA TGTGCCAGCAGCTTGGACACCAACCCCGGGCCCCAGCATTTT. This translates into CASSLDTNPGPQHF. The chain couples TRBV7-2 to TRBJ1-5, with a tentative D call TRBD1 (5 bases). V shed 3 bases and J shed 9 bases, with 15 bases lying between them. CDR1 is SGHTA, CDR2 FQGNSA, per germline. This CDR3 has 14 amino acids.

The chain uses TRBV9 and TRBJ2-7, with D possibly matching TRBD1 (5 bases). V was shortened by 4 bases and J by 6 bases, with 17 bases between the two germline ends. Per germline, CDR1 SGDLS and CDR2 YYNGEE. The CDR3 spans 14 residues. The CDR3 coding sequence is TGTGCCAGCAGCCCCAGGTCGACAGTCTCCGAGCAGTACTTC. It is translated as CASSPRSTVSEQYF.

The chain has TRBV5-1 and TRBJ2-1; possible D gene TRBD2, 6 bases. In germline, CDR1 is SGHRS, CDR2 YFSETQ. V lost 4 bases to trimming and J lost 5 bases, with 10 bases between them. This CDR3 spans 13 amino acids. The CDR3 sequence is CASSDTSHNEQFF. The CDR3 coding sequence is TGCGCCAGCAGCGATACTAGCCACAATGAGCAGTTCTTC.

This rearrangement joins TRBV7-9 to TRBJ1-2; D gene uncertain. Looked up from germline, CDR1 is SEHNR and CDR2 is FQNEAQ (reference sequence). This CDR3 has 11 amino acids. The V and J ends lost 5 bases and 8 bases respectively, with 9 bases between them. The CDR3 DNA sequence: TGTGCCAGCAGCCCAGCGAGCGGCTACACCTTC. Residues: CASSPASGYTF.

V gene TRBV5-5 combines with J gene TRBJ2-7, with a possible D match to TRBD2 (6 bases). There are 14 residues in the CDR3. Germline V gene data show CDR1 as SGHKS and CDR2 as YYEKEE (reference sequence). V was trimmed by 0 bases and J by 2 bases, leaving 9 bases between them. In nucleotides, the CDR3 is TGTGCCAGCAGCTTGGAGGGGAGGCCCTACGAGCAGTACTTC. The encoded protein is CASSLEGRPYEQYF.

This chain joins TRBV7-6 and TRBJ2-2; D unresolved. Trimming shortened V by 2 bases and J by 6 bases, and 19 bases separated the two germline ends. CDR1 is SGHVS, CDR2 FNYEAQ, per germline. The CDR3 totals 17 residues. CDR3 region: CASSLSFTGSPSGELFF. CDR3 nucleotides: TGTGCCAGCAGCTTAAGCTTTACGGGCAGCCCCTCCGGGGAGCTGTTTTTT.

The chain recombines TRBV18 with TRBJ2-7; 10 positions match TRBD2. This CDR3 comprises 15 residues. V gave up 3 bases and J gave up 3 bases; unmatched junction bases: 5. CDR1 and CDR2 from the germline V gene are KGHSH and LQKENI. The CDR3 DNA reads as TGTGCCAGCTCACCCTCAGGACTAGCGGACTACGAGCAGTACTTC. Its protein product is CASSPSGLADYEQYF. Looking up the rest from reference TRBV18 and TRBJ2-7 gives the full variable domain: NAGVMQNPRHLVRRRGQEARLRCSPMKGHSHVYWYRQLPEEGLKFMVYLQKENIIDESGMPKERFSAEFPKEGPSILRIQQVVRGDSAAYFCASSPSGLADYEQYFGPGTRLTVT.

The DNA of the CDR3 is TGTGCCAGCAGCTCAGGGAGTCAGCCCCAGCATTTT. It yields the protein CASSSGSQPQHF. The chain is built from TRBV6-5 and TRBJ1-5; weak D call: TRBD1 (5 bases). Germline CDR1 reads MNHEY; CDR2 reads SVGAGI. Trimming took off 6 bases at V and 6 bases at J, with 9 bases between the two ends. This CDR3 has 12 residues.

This clone has a handful of counts. The genes are TRBV5-1 and TRBJ2-5; possible D gene TRBD2, 5 bases. This CDR3 is 13 amino acids long. V was pared by 5 bases and J by 4 bases, with 12 bases between. The germline V gene encodes CDR1 SGHRS and CDR2 YFSETQ. The CDR3 sequence: CASSVSGPETQYF. CDR3 bases: TGCGCCAGCAGTGTCAGCGGACCAGAGACCCAGTACTTC.

The chain has TRBV11-1 and TRBJ2-2, with 7 bases aligning to TRBD2. This CDR3 has 16 amino acids. The germline CDR1 and CDR2 sequences are SGHAT and FQDESV (reference sequence). Trimming cost V 1 base and J 6 bases; bases outside gene matches: 8. The CDR3 DNA follows: TGTGCCAGCAGCTTAGGTGGGGCGGGAGCGGCCGGGGAGCTGTTTTTT. Translation: CASSLGGAGAAGELFF.

The chain recombines TRBV24-1 with TRBJ1-2; D is perhaps TRBD1 (6 bases). With 4 bases removed from V and 7 bases from J, the gap between germline ends came to 18 bases. The germline gives CDR1 KGHDR, CDR2 SFDVKD. The CDR3 is made up of 15 amino acids. CDR3 sequence (DNA): TGTGCCACCAGTGACCCGGACAGCCCTGTGGGTGGCTACACCTTC. Protein: CATSDPDSPVGGYTF.

V usage is TRBV11-3 and J usage is TRBJ1-2; D is uncertain. The germline CDR1 and CDR2 sequences are SGHNT and YENEEA. This CDR3 spans 12 amino acids. The germline V and J ends were trimmed by 8 bases and 4 bases, with 11 bases remaining between them. The CDR3 loop is CASGWGGYGYTF. CDR3 nucleotides: TGTGCCAGCGGCTGGGGAGGCTATGGCTACACCTTC. The full variable domain, rest sourced from reference TRBV11-3 and TRBJ1-2, is EAGVVQSPRYKIIEKKQPVAFWCNPISGHNTLYWYLQNLGQGPELLIRYENEEAVDDSQLPKDRFSAERLKGVDSTLKIQPAELGDSAVYLCASGWGGYGYTFGSGTRLTVV.

This chain joins TRBV6-5 and TRBJ1-1; no reliable D call. The V gene's germline CDR1 is MNHEY and CDR2 SVGAGI. V was cut by 3 bases and J by 5 bases, with 10 bases left in between. The CDR3 runs 13 residues. CDR3 coding DNA: TGTGCCAGCAGTTATTGGGGTGGGACTGAAGCTTTCTTT. It yields the protein CASSYWGGTEAFF.

The V and J genes are TRBV7-2 and TRBJ2-5; 11 nucleotides match TRBD2. The CDR3 consists of 15 residues. Per the germline V gene, CDR1 is SGHTA and CDR2 is FQGNSA. Trimming cost V 5 bases and J 4 bases; bases outside gene matches: 6. As DNA, the CDR3 is TGTGCCAGCAGCGCCCGACTAGCGGGGCGAGAGACCCAGTACTTC. As protein: CASSARLAGRETQYF.

This clone was observed a few times. The chain joins TRBV27 to TRBJ1-2; tentative D call: TRBD1 (5 bases). Germline V lookup: CDR1 MNHEY, CDR2 SMNVEV (reference sequence). Trimming took 9 bases from V and 5 from J, leaving 19 bases between them. The CDR3 is 14 amino acids. CDR3 bases: TGTGCCAGGGCGCCCGGACACCTTCCGTATGGCTACACCTTC. Translation: CARAPGHLPYGYTF.

V gene TRBV2 combines with J gene TRBJ1-1; TRBD1 aligns across 9 bases. The CDR3 length is 11 residues. Trimming cost V 7 bases and J 11 bases; bases outside gene matches: 5. Germline-derived CDR1 and CDR2 are SNHLY and FYNNEI. The CDR3 sequence: CASNLGQGAFF. As DNA, the CDR3 is TGTGCCAGCAATTTAGGACAGGGGGCTTTCTTT.

The chain couples TRBV4-2 to TRBJ2-3, with D unclear. The ends were cut back, 1 base at V and 6 bases at J, with 17 bases in the middle. The CDR3 contains 16 residues. The germline CDR1 and CDR2 sequences are LGHNA and YNFKEQ. CDR3 DNA: TGTGCCAGCAGCCAAGGGATTGCGGTTAGTGGGGATACGCAGTATTTT. It encodes CASSQGIAVSGDTQYF.

The chain employs TRBV5-1 and TRBJ1-6; no clear D. This CDR3 contains 13 residues. V was clipped by 0 bases and J by 8 bases, with 6 bases between them. Germline values: CDR1 SGHRS, CDR2 YFSETQ. The CDR3 loop reads CASSLGGDSPLHF. The DNA for the CDR3 is TGCGCCAGCAGCTTGGGCGGGGATTCACCCCTCCACTTT.